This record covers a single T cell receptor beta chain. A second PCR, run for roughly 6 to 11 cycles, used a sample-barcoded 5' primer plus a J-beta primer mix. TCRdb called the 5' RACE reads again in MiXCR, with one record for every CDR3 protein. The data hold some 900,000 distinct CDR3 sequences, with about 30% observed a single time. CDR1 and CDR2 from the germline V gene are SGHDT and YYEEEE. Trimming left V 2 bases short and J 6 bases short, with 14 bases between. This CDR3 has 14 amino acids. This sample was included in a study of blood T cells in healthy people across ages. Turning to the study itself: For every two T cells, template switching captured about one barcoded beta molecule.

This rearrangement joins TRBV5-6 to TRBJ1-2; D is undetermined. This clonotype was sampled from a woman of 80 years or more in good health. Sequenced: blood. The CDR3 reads CASSFISTKDGYTF. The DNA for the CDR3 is TGTGCCAGCAGCTTTATCTCGACAAAAGATGGCTACACCTTC.